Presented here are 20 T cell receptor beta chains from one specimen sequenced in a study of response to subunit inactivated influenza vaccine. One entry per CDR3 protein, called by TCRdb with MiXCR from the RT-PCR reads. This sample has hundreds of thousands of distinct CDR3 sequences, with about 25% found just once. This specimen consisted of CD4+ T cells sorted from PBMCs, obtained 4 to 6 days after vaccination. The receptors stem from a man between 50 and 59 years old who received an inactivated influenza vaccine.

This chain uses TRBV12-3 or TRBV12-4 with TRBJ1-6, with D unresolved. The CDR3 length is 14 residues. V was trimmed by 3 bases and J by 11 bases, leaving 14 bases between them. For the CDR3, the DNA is TGTGCCAGCAGTTTGGGTCTGGGGAATCCACCCCTCCACTTT. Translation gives CASSLGLGNPPLHF.

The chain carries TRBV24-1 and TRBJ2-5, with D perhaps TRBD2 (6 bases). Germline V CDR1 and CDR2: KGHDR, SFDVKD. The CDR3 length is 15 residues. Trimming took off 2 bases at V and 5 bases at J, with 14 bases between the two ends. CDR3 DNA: TGTGCCACCAGTGATTCCGGGACTCTGAGGGAGACCCAGTACTTC. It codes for CATSDSGTLRETQYF.

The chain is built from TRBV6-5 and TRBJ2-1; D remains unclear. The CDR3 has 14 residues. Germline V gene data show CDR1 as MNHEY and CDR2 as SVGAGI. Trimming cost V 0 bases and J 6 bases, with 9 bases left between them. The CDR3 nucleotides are TGTGCCAGCAGTTACTCGCTGTTACGCAATGAGCAGTTCTTC. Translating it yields CASSYSLLRNEQFF.

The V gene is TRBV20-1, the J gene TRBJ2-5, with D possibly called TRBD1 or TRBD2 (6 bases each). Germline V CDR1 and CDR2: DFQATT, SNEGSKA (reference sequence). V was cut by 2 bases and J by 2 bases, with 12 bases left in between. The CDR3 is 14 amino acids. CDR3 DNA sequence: TGCAGTGCTAGAAGGGGGACTTTTCAAGAGACCCAGTACTTC. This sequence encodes CSARRGTFQETQYF.

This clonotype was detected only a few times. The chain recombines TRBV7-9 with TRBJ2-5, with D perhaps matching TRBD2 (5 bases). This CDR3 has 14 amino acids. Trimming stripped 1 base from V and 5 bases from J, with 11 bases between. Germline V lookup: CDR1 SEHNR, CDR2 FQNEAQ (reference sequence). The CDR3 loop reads CASSLGQTGETQYF. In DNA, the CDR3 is TGTGCCAGCAGCTTAGGGCAGACGGGGGAGACCCAGTACTTC.

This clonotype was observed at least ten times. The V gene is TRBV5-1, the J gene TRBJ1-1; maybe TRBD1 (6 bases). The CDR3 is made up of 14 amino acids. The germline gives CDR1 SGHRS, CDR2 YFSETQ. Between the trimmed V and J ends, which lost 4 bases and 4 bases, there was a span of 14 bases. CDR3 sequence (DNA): TGCGCCAGCAGCGGGGGACATTCAAGCACTGAAGCTTTCTTT. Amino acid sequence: CASSGGHSSTEAFF.

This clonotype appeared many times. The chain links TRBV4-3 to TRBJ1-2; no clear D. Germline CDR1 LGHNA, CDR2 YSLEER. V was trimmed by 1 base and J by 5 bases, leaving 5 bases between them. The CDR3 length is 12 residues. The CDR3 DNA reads TGCGCCAGCAGCCAAGCGGGTTATGGCTACACCTTC. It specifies CASSQAGYGYTF.

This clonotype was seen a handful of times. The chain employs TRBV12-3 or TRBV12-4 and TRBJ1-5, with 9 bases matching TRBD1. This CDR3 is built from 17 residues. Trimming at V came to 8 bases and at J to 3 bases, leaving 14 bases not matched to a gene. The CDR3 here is CASSRDRALSSNQPQHF. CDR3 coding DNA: TGTGCCAGCTCAAGGGACAGGGCCCTTTCTTCCAATCAGCCCCAGCATTTT.

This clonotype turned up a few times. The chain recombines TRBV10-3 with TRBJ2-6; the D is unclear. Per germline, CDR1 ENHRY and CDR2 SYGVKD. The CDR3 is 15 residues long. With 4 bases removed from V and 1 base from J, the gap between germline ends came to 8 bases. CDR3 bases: TGTGCCATCAGTGCATCGGGTTCTGGGGCCAACGTCCTGACTTTC. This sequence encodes CAISASGSGANVLTF.

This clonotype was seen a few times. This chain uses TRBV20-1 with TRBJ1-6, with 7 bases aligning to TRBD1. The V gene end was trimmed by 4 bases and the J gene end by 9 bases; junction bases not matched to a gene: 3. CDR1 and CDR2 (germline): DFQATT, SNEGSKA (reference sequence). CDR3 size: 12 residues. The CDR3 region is CSANRGPSPLHF. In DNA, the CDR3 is TGCAGTGCTAACAGGGGTCCTTCACCCCTCCACTTT.

The CDR3 here is CAISQWSTDTQYF. The DNA of the CDR3 is TGTGCCATCAGCCAGTGGAGCACAGATACGCAGTATTTT. This rearrangement joins TRBV10-3 to TRBJ2-3; the D is unclear. V was trimmed by 6 bases and J by 0 bases, leaving 7 bases between them. CDR3 length equals 13 residues. Germline lookup yields CDR1 ENHRY and CDR2 SYGVKD.

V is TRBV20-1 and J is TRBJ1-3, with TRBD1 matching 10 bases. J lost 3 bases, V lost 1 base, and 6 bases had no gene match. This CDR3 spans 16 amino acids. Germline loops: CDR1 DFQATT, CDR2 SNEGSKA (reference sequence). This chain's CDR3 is CSARVTGTGDGNTIYF. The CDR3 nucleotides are TGCAGTGCTAGAGTTACCGGGACAGGGGATGGAAACACCATATATTTT.

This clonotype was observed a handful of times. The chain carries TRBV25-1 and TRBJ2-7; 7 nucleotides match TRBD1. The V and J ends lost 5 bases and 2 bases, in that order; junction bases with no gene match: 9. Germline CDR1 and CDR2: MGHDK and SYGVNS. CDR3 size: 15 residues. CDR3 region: CASSTDRAFTYEQYF. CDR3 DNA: TGTGCCAGCAGTACTGACAGGGCCTTTACCTACGAGCAGTACTTC.

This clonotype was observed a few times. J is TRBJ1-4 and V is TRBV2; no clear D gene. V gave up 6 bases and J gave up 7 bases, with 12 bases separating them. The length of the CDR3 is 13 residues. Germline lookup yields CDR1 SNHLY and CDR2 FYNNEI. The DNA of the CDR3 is TGTGCCAGCAGGGGTTCGGAGTTTGAAAAACTGTTTTTT. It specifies CASRGSEFEKLFF. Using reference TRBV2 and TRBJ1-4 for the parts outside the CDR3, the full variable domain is EPEVTQTPSHQVTQMGQEVILRCVPISNHLYFYWYRQILGQKVEFLVSFYNNEISEKSEIFDDQFSVERPDGSNFTLKIRSTKLEDSAMYFCASRGSEFEKLFFGSGTQLSVL.

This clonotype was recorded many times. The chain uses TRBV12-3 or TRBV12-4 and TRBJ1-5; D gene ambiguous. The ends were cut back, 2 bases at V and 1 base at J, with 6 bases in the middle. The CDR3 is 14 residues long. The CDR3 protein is CASSLLQSNQPQHF. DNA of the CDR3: TGTGCCAGCAGTTTATTACAGAGCAATCAGCCCCAGCATTTT.

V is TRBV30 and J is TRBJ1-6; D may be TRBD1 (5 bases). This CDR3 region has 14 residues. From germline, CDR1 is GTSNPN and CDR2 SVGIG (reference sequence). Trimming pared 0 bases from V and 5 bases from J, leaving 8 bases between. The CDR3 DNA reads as TGTGCCTGGAGTGTACTGACAGATAATTCACCCCTCCACTTT. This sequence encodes CAWSVLTDNSPLHF.

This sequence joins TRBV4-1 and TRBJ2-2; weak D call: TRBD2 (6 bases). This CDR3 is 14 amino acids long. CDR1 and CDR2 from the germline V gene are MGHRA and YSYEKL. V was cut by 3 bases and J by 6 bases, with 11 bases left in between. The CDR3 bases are TGCGCCAGCAGCCAGGACTATTTTTCCGGGGAGCTGTTTTTT. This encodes CASSQDYFSGELFF.

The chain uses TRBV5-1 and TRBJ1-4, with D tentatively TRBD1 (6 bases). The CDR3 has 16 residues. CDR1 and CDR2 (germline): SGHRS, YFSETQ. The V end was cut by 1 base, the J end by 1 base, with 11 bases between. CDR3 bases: TGCGCCAGCAGCTTGCTCGGCAGGGGAACTAATGAAAAACTGTTTTTT. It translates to CASSLLGRGTNEKLFF.

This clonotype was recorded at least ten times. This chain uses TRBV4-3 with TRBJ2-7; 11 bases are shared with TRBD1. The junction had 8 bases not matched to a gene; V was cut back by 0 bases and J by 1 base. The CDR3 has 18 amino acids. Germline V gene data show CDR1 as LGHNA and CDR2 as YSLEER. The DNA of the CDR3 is TGCGCCAGCAGCCAAGACCTCCCGGGGACAGGGGGGTCCTACGAGCAGTACTTC. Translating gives CASSQDLPGTGGSYEQYF.

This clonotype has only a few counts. The CDR3 region is CASSQDNSYEQYF. In nucleotides, the CDR3 is TGCGCCAGCAGCCAGGACAATTCCTACGAGCAGTACTTC. V is TRBV5-1 and J is TRBJ2-7, with D perhaps TRBD1 (5 bases). Trimming stripped 4 bases from V and 1 base from J, with 9 bases between. The length of the CDR3 is 13 residues. Germline V gene lookup returns CDR1 SGHRS and CDR2 YFSETQ.